This entry concerns a single T cell receptor beta chain. Its antigen is still unknown. The sample is drawn from a study of beta chain features in type 1 diabetes. Overall study results and limits: In every one of the four CD4+ subsets, TCRB CDR3s were moderately but significantly shorter in Type 1 diabetes patients. Cells with high TCR expression could be over-represented when cDNA is sequenced. The naive, central memory and Treg TCRB repertoires looked more alike in patients than they did in healthy donors. At VDJ recombination sites, type 1 diabetes patients had fewer insertions and more deleted nucleotides.

The entirety of the isolated RNA underwent reverse transcription, so expressed TCRB transcripts were sequenced. Here immunoSEQ multiplex PCR was the method, and the copy in TCRdb shows in-frame clones only, minus some. The profile shows around 280,000 clones, 15% of them singletons. Researchers reported sorting CD4+ naive, central memory, regulatory and stem cell-like memory cells via CD45RO/CCR7/CD25/CD127/CD95/CD27. The TCR originated in a man aged 18 to 30 with type 1 diabetes. The sample consisted of naive CD4+ T cells from blood.

CDR3 coding DNA: TGTGCCAGCAGCAAAGGACACTCTTCCACCGATGGCTACACCTTC. Protein: CASSKGHSSTDGYTF. The chain carries TRBV14 and TRBJ1-2; D is possibly TRBD1 (5 bases). CDR1 is SGHDN and CDR2 is FVKESK in the germline V gene. Trimming cost V 5 bases and J 6 bases, with 19 bases left between them. This CDR3 region has 15 residues.